The clone carrying this T cell receptor (beta chain) was observed many times. This CDR3 is 16 amino acids long. The germline V and J ends were trimmed by 4 bases and 3 bases, with 16 bases remaining between them. CDR1 SGHRS and CDR2 YFSETQ come from the germline V gene. MiXCR was run by TCRdb on the 5' RACE reads, yielding one entry per CDR3 protein. This table holds 50,000 to 55,000 distinct CDR3 sequences, about 4.1% found once. This sample stems from a study of neurological immune-mediated disorders. Study context: Within the group of around 35 multiple sclerosis patients, some 31 were relapsing-remitting, while 3 were secondary progressive.

The rearrangement links TRBV5-1 to TRBJ2-2; D ambiguous. This receptor was obtained from a man in his 60s with multiple sclerosis. The sequenced sample was PBMCs. This CDR3 reads CASSVNKGWDTGELFF. The CDR3 DNA follows: TGCGCCAGCAGCGTAAACAAAGGGTGGGACACCGGGGAGCTGTTTTTT.